The 28 T cell receptor beta chains below all came from one sample that was sequenced in a study of vaccination effects on CD4 cells after COVID-19. The authors isolated CD4+ T cells after 9 to 10 days of culture. What these receptors recognize is not known. Generated by immunoSEQ multiplex PCR, the TCRdb table keeps only in-frame clones and is missing some. The sample records about 46,000 clones, about 74% being singletons. This specimen consisted of CD4+ T cells from PBMCs cultured without peptide, obtained before COVID-19 vaccination. Source of these receptors: a human donor who had a prior SARS-CoV-2 infection.

The chain employs TRBV6-5 and TRBJ2-7; 9 bases map to TRBD2. J lost 2 bases, V lost 6 bases, and 5 bases had no gene match. Germline V lookup: CDR1 MNHEY, CDR2 SVGAGI. This CDR3 is 14 amino acids long. CDR3 protein: CASRRTSVAYEQYF. For the CDR3, the DNA is TGTGCCAGCAGGCGGACTAGCGTCGCCTACGAGCAGTACTTC.

The rearrangement links TRBV12-3 or TRBV12-4 to TRBJ2-7, with D perhaps matching TRBD2 (5 bases). CDR3 length: 13 amino acids. The ends were cut back, 2 bases at V and 4 bases at J, with 9 bases in the middle. For the CDR3, the DNA is TGTGCCAGCAGTTTACAGCGGAGATACGAGCAGTACTTC. Translating it yields CASSLQRRYEQYF.

The V and J genes are TRBV11-3 and TRBJ2-7, with 10 bases aligning to TRBD1. Looked up from germline, CDR1 is SGHNT and CDR2 is YENEEA. The CDR3 contains 14 residues. Germline trimming cut 8 bases from V and 0 bases from J; bases unmatched to any gene: 4. The CDR3 DNA reads as TGTGCCAGCGGGGGACAGGGGAGCTCCTACGAGCAGTACTTC. It is translated as CASGGQGSSYEQYF.

By share, this clone ranks as medium-sized. The chain recombines TRBV6-5 with TRBJ2-1; 8 bases map to TRBD2. The CDR3 is made up of 15 amino acids. Germline CDR1 and CDR2: MNHEY and SVGAGI. After removal of 6 bases from V and 5 bases from J, the junction contained 9 bases not matched to a gene. CDR3 coding DNA: TGTGCCAGCAGGGTAAGCGGGAGCGGGAACAATGAGCAGTTCTTC. Amino acid sequence: CASRVSGSGNNEQFF.

The chain recombines TRBV4-1 with TRBJ1-5, with D maybe TRBD1 (6 bases). The CDR3 covers 17 residues. Trimming took 0 bases from V and 2 from J, leaving 14 bases between them. CDR1 and CDR2 from the germline V gene are MGHRA and YSYEKL. CDR3: CASSQDSAGVGNQPQHF. Written as DNA, the CDR3 is TGCGCCAGCAGCCAAGATTCTGCAGGGGTAGGCAATCAGCCCCAGCATTTT.

There are a few counts of this clone. The V call is TRBV7-3, the J call TRBJ1-1, with D hard to call. Germline CDR1 SGHTA, CDR2 FQGTGA. CDR3 size: 11 residues. The germline V and J ends were trimmed by 6 bases and 8 bases, with 10 bases remaining between them. This CDR3 reads CASRKSEEAFF. DNA of the CDR3: TGTGCCAGCAGGAAAAGCGAGGAAGCTTTCTTT. Together with reference TRBV7-3 and TRBJ1-1, the CDR3 gives the full variable domain: GAGVSQTPSNKVTEKGKYVELRCDPISGHTALYWYRQSLGQGPEFLIYFQGTGAADDSGLPNDRFFAVRPEGSVSTLKIQRTERGDSAVYLCASRKSEEAFFGQGTRLTVV.

The chain employs TRBV11-3 and TRBJ2-5; the D gene is possibly TRBD2 (5 bases). The CDR3 contains 14 residues. The ends were cut back, 4 bases at V and 2 bases at J, with 11 bases in the middle. The germline V gene encodes CDR1 SGHNT and CDR2 YENEEA. The CDR3 DNA reads TGTGCCAGCAGCTCAAGTTGGGAGCAAGAGACCCAGTACTTC. Residues: CASSSSWEQETQYF.

The chain combines TRBV6-5 with TRBJ1-5; 7 bases are shared with TRBD1. This CDR3 is 15 amino acids long. V gave up 6 bases and J gave up 0 bases; unmatched junction bases: 5. The germline V gene has CDR1 MNHEY and CDR2 SVGAGI. CDR3 protein: CASRKQGNSNQPQHF. In nucleotides, the CDR3 is TGTGCCAGCAGGAAACAGGGGAATAGCAATCAGCCCCAGCATTTT.

This sequence joins TRBV4-3 and TRBJ1-1, with unresolved D. The length of the CDR3 is 17 residues. Deletions cut 3 bases from V and 2 bases from J, with 19 bases between. The germline gives CDR1 LGHNA, CDR2 YSLEER. CDR3 sequence reads: CASSQHRESFFNTEAFF. Here the CDR3 DNA reads TGCGCCAGCAGCCAGCACCGGGAGTCCTTCTTTAACACTGAAGCTTTCTTT.

The V and J genes are TRBV5-4 and TRBJ1-6, with D unclear. The CDR3 covers 14 residues. Trimming removed 2 bases at V and 8 bases at J, with 11 bases between. Germline lookup yields CDR1 SGHNT and CDR2 YYREEE (reference sequence). The CDR3 DNA reads TGTGCCAGCAGCTTCGGGCGCGGTTATTCACCCCTCCACTTT. Protein product: CASSFGRGYSPLHF. Looking up the rest from reference TRBV5-4 and TRBJ1-6 gives the full variable domain: ETGVTQSPTHLIKTRGQQVTLRCSSQSGHNTVSWYQQALGQGPQFIFQYYREEENGRGNFPPRFSGLQFPNYSSELNVNALELDDSALYLCASSFGRGYSPLHFGNGTRLTVT.

The chain joins TRBV19 to TRBJ1-4; 8 nucleotides align to TRBD1. With V trimmed by 4 bases and J by 0 bases, 4 bases remained unmatched. The CDR3 is 16 residues long. CDR1 is LNHDA, CDR2 SQIVND, per germline (reference sequence). DNA for the CDR3: TGTGCCAGTAGTAGGACAGGGCATGCAACTAATGAAAAACTGTTTTTT. This translates into CASSRTGHATNEKLFF.

The gene calls are TRBV2 and TRBJ2-3; 13 nucleotides line up with TRBD2. After removal of 5 bases from V and 9 bases from J, the junction contained 8 bases not matched to a gene. This CDR3 has 15 residues. Per the germline V gene, CDR1 is SNHLY and CDR2 is FYNNEI. The CDR3 loop reads CASSLLAGGPRTQYF. The CDR3 coding sequence is TGTGCCAGCAGTCTACTAGCGGGGGGGCCCCGAACGCAGTATTTT.

The genes are TRBV2 and TRBJ2-1, with D perhaps assigned TRBD1 or TRBD2 (5 bases each). The CDR3 covers 14 residues. Trimming shortened V by 7 bases and J by 3 bases, and 13 bases separated the two germline ends. Per germline, CDR1 SNHLY and CDR2 FYNNEI. CDR3 coding DNA: TGTGCCAGCAAGGGGACCCGGGACTACAATGAGCAGTTCTTC. It translates to CASKGTRDYNEQFF.

The chain combines TRBV24-1 with TRBJ2-1; tentatively, D is TRBD1 or TRBD2 (5 bases each). Germline loops: CDR1 KGHDR, CDR2 SFDVKD. CDR3 length equals 15 residues. Trimming shortened V by 1 base and J by 1 base, and 7 bases separated the two germline ends. The DNA of the CDR3 is TGTGCCACCAGTGATTTTGGGGGATCCTACAATGAGCAGTTCTTC. This codes for CATSDFGGSYNEQFF.

The chain carries TRBV12-5 and TRBJ2-5, with 11 bases lining up with TRBD1. J gave up 2 bases and V 6 bases, and 5 bases lay outside the gene matches. Germline V lookup: CDR1 LGHNT, CDR2 FRNRAP. CDR3 length: 15 residues. This CDR3 reads CASGPGTGGQETQYF. The DNA for the CDR3 is TGTGCTAGTGGGCCCGGGACAGGGGGGCAAGAGACCCAGTACTTC.

CDR3 sequence: CASSLGVADSTDTQYF. The CDR3 DNA reads as TGTGCCAGCAGCTTAGGCGTAGCGGATAGCACAGATACGCAGTATTTT. The chain is built from TRBV7-8 and TRBJ2-3, with a possible D match to TRBD2 (6 bases). V was trimmed by 1 base and J by 0 bases, leaving 11 bases between them. The CDR3 spans 16 residues. CDR1 and CDR2 from the germline V gene are SGHVS and FQNEAQ.

This chain joins TRBV9 and TRBJ2-5, with 9 nucleotides matching TRBD1. Trimming cost V 0 bases and J 3 bases; bases outside gene matches: 3. The CDR3 totals 15 residues. Germline-derived CDR1 and CDR2 are SGDLS and YYNGEE. The CDR3 region is CASSVATGGKETQYF. The CDR3 DNA reads TGTGCCAGCAGCGTAGCTACAGGGGGCAAAGAGACCCAGTACTTC.

V gene TRBV5-6 combines with J gene TRBJ1-2, with D possibly being TRBD1 (5 bases). CDR1 and CDR2 from the germline V gene are SGHDT and YYEEEE. The length of the CDR3 is 14 residues. V lost 0 bases to trimming and J lost 6 bases, with 12 bases between them. The CDR3 coding sequence is TGTGCCAGCAGCTTGGCCGGCAGGGCGCATGGCTACACCTTC. Its translation is CASSLAGRAHGYTF.

V is TRBV6-1 and J is TRBJ2-4; D assignment may be TRBD1 or TRBD2 (6 bases each). This CDR3 has 17 residues. V lost 7 bases to trimming and J lost 1 base, with 20 bases between them. From germline, CDR1 is MNHNS and CDR2 SASEGT. CDR3 region: CASTEGVSGGAKNIQYF. CDR3 nucleotide sequence: TGTGCCAGCACTGAGGGGGTATCTGGGGGGGCCAAAAACATTCAGTACTTC.

The chain links TRBV5-1 to TRBJ2-3; possibly TRBD2 for D (5 bases). Germline CDR1 SGHRS, CDR2 YFSETQ. V lost 7 bases to trimming and J lost 2 bases, with 20 bases between them. This CDR3 spans 16 amino acids. The DNA of the CDR3 is TGCGCCAGCGTGAGGGAGCCCGGGCAGGTCACAGATACGCAGTATTTT. Amino acids: CASVREPGQVTDTQYF.

The count of this clone is one. The V call is TRBV2, the J call TRBJ1-1; no definite D call. This CDR3 spans 14 amino acids. The V end was cut by 3 bases, the J end by 4 bases, with 12 bases between. Germline-derived CDR1 and CDR2 are SNHLY and FYNNEI. The CDR3: CASSEEGAGTEAFF. DNA for the CDR3: TGTGCCAGCAGTGAGGAGGGTGCTGGCACTGAAGCTTTCTTT.

The chain joins TRBV7-2 to TRBJ2-2, with D perhaps matching TRBD2 (6 bases). Trimming took off 7 bases at V and 2 bases at J, with 11 bases between the two ends. This CDR3 spans 14 amino acids. Germline V gene lookup returns CDR1 SGHTA and CDR2 FQGNSA. CDR3 sequence reads: CASTPSVNTGELFF. The DNA for the CDR3 is TGTGCCAGCACCCCTAGCGTAAACACCGGGGAGCTGTTTTTT.

The V gene is TRBV28, the J gene TRBJ1-1; possibly TRBD1 for D (6 bases). Trimming removed 2 bases from V and 11 bases from J, with 18 bases in between. Germline assignment: CDR1 MDHEN and CDR2 SYDVKM. This CDR3 has 14 residues. As DNA, the CDR3 is TGTGCCAGCAGTTTAAAGTCGACTCGGCAGGGGGCTTTCTTT. Encoded protein: CASSLKSTRQGAFF.

The V call is TRBV5-1, the J call TRBJ2-1; D not resolved. This CDR3 spans 13 amino acids. CDR1 is SGHRS and CDR2 is YFSETQ in the germline V gene. The V end was cut by 0 bases, the J end by 5 bases, with 6 bases between. CDR3 loop: CASSLVSNNEQFF. CDR3 DNA: TGCGCCAGCAGCTTGGTTTCAAACAATGAGCAGTTCTTC.

The chain has TRBV19 and TRBJ2-7; TRBD1 aligns across 7 bases. V trimming: 5 bases; J trimming: 6 bases; junction bases outside the gene matches: 19. This CDR3 is 17 amino acids long. Germline CDR1 LNHDA, CDR2 SQIVND (reference sequence). The CDR3 protein is CASSAPRQGPQPGEQYF. The DNA for the CDR3 is TGTGCCAGTAGTGCCCCCCGACAGGGCCCACAGCCGGGCGAGCAGTACTTC.

This chain joins TRBV5-1 and TRBJ1-1; D is uncertain. The CDR3 consists of 13 residues. Germline V gene sequence: CDR1 SGHRS, CDR2 YFSETQ. V shed 4 bases and J shed 1 base, with 8 bases lying between them. The CDR3 DNA follows: TGCGCCAGCAGCCTGATCAGGAACACTGAAGCTTTCTTT. Its protein product is CASSLIRNTEAFF.

The genes are TRBV19 and TRBJ2-2; no clear D gene. Trimming pared 7 bases from V and 0 bases from J, leaving 6 bases between. This CDR3 spans 13 amino acids. Germline assignment: CDR1 LNHDA and CDR2 SQIVND (reference sequence). CDR3 DNA sequence: TGTGCCAGTACGGATACGAACACCGGGGAGCTGTTTTTT. Its translation is CASTDTNTGELFF.

V and J are TRBV10-3 and TRBJ1-1; D is unclear. The CDR3 has 13 residues. Germline V gives CDR1 ENHRY, CDR2 SYGVKD. Trimming cost V 0 bases and J 1 base, with 3 bases left between them. In DNA form, the CDR3 reads TGTGCCATCAGTGAGTCGGAGAACACTGAAGCTTTCTTT. Translation: CAISESENTEAFF.